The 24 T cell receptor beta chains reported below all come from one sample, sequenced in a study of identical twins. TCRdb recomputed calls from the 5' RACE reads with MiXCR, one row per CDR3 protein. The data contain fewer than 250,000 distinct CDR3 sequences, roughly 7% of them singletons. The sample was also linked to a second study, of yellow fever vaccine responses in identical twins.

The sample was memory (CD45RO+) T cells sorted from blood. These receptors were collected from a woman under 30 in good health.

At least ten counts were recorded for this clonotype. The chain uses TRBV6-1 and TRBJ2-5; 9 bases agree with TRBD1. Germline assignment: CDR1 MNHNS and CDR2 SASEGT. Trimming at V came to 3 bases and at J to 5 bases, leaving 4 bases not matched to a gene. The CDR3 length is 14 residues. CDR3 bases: TGTGCCAGCAGTGAGACAGGGGGGTGGGAGACCCAGTACTTC. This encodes CASSETGGWETQYF.

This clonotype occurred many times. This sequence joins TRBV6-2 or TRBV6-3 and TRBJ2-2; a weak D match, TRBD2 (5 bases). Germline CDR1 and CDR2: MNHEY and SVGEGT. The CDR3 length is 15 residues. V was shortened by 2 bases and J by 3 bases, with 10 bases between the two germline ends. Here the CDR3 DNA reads TGTGCCAGCAGTTACGGCGGTAGCGACACCGGGGAGCTGTTTTTT. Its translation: CASSYGGSDTGELFF.

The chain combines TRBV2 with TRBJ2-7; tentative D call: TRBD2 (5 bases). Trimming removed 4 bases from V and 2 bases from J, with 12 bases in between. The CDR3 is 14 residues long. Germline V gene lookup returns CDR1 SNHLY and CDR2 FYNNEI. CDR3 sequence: CASSGGLGPYEQYF. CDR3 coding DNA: TGTGCCAGCAGTGGCGGGCTAGGCCCCTACGAGCAGTACTTC.

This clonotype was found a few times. In DNA, the CDR3 is TGTGCCAGCTCTGCTGTCCGACAGGGTGGGGATACGCAGTATTTT. This gives the protein CASSAVRQGGDTQYF. The chain links TRBV18 to TRBJ2-3, with 7 bases lining up with TRBD1. The length of the CDR3 is 15 residues. Per germline, CDR1 KGHSH and CDR2 LQKENI. The trim removed 6 bases at V and 6 bases at J, leaving 12 bases unmatched. The whole variable domain, remainder taken from reference TRBV18 and TRBJ2-3, is NAGVMQNPRHLVRRRGQEARLRCSPMKGHSHVYWYRQLPEEGLKFMVYLQKENIIDESGMPKERFSAEFPKEGPSILRIQQVVRGDSAAYFCASSAVRQGGDTQYFGPGTRLTVL.

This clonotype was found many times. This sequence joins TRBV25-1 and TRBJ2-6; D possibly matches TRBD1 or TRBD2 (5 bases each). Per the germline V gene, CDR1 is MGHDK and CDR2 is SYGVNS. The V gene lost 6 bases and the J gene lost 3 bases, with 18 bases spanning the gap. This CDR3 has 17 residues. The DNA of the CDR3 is TGTGCCAGCAGGCAAACCGGTGGGGGATATGGGGCCAACGTCCTGACTTTC. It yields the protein CASRQTGGGYGANVLTF.

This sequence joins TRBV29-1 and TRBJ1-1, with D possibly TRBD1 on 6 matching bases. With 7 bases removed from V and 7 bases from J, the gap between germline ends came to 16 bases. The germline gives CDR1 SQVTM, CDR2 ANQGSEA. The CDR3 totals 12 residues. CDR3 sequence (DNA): TGCAGCGCCAGCACGGGGGACATTGAAGCTTTCTTT. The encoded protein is CSASTGDIEAFF. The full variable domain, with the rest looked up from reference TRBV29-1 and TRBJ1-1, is SAVISQKPSRDICQRGTSLTIQCQVDSQVTMMFWYRQQPGQSLTLIATANQGSEATYESGFVIDKFPISRPNLTFSTLTVSNMSPEDSSIYLCSASTGDIEAFFGQGTRLTVV.

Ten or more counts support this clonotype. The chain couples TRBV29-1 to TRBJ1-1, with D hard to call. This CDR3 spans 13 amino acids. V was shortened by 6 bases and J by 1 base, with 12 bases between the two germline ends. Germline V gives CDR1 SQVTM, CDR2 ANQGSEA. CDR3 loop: CSVNGGGNTEAFF. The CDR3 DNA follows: TGCAGCGTGAACGGCGGCGGGAACACTGAAGCTTTCTTT.

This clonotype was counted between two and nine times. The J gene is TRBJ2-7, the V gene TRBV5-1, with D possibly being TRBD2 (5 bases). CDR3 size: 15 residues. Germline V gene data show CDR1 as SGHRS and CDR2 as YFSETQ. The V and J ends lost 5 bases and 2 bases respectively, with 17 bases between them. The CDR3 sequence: CASSPGIGTPYEQYV. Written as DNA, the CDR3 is TGCGCCAGCAGTCCCGGGATAGGAACCCCCTACGAGCAGTACGTC.

The chain's CDR3 is CASSQRGAPGAFF. CDR3 DNA: TGTGCCAGCAGCCAGAGGGGGGCACCCGGAGCTTTCTTT. The chain couples TRBV3-1 to TRBJ1-1; D may be TRBD1 (6 bases). Trimming shortened V by 3 bases and J by 10 bases, and 15 bases separated the two germline ends. The CDR3 length is 13 residues. Germline V gene data show CDR1 as LGHDT and CDR2 as YNNKEL (reference sequence). The full variable domain, rest sourced from reference TRBV3-1 and TRBJ1-1, is DTAVSQTPKYLVTQMGNDKSIKCEQNLGHDTMYWYKQDSKKFLKIMFSYNNKELIINETVPNRFSPKSPDKAHLNLHINSLELGDSAVYFCASSQRGAPGAFFGQGTRLTVV.

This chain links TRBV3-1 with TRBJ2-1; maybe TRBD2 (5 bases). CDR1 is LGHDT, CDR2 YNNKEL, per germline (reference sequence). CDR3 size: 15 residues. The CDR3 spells CVCSQVAGAYNEQFF. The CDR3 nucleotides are TGTGTCTGCAGCCAAGTCGCGGGTGCCTACAATGAGCAGTTCTTC.

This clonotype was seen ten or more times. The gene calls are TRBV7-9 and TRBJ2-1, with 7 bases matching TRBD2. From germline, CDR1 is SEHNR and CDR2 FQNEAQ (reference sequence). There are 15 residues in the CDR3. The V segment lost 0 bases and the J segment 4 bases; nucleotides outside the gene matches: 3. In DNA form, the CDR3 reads TGTGCCAGCAGCTTAGCGACGGGAGGATACAATGAGCAGTTCTTC. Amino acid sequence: CASSLATGGYNEQFF.

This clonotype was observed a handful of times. The CDR3 region is CASRQTVYGYTF. The CDR3 DNA reads TGTGCCAGCAGACAGACGGTGTATGGCTACACCTTC. V usage is TRBV7-2 and J usage is TRBJ1-2; D gene ambiguous. The germline V and J ends were trimmed by 6 bases and 5 bases, with 10 bases remaining between them. CDR1 is SGHTA and CDR2 is FQGNSA in the germline V gene. This CDR3 is 12 amino acids long.

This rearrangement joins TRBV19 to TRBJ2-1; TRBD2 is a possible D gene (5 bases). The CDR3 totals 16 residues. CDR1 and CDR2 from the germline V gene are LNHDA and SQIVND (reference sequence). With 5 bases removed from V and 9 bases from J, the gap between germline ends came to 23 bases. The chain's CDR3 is CASSSGLFQAVGEQFF. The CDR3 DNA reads TGTGCCAGTAGTTCCGGACTGTTCCAAGCTGTCGGTGAGCAGTTCTTC.

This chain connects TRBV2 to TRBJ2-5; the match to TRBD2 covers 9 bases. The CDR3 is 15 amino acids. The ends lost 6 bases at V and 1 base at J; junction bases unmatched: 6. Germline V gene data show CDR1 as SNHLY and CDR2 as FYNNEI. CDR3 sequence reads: CASRDISGGQETQYF. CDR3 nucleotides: TGTGCCAGCAGGGATATTAGCGGGGGCCAAGAGACCCAGTACTTC.

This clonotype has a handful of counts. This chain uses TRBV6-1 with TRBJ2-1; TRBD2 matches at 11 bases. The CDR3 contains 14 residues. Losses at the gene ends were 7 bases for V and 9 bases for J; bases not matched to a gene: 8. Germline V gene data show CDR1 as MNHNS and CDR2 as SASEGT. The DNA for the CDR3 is TGTGCCAGCAAGACTAGCGGGGTTCTTGGTGAGCAGTTCTTC. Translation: CASKTSGVLGEQFF.

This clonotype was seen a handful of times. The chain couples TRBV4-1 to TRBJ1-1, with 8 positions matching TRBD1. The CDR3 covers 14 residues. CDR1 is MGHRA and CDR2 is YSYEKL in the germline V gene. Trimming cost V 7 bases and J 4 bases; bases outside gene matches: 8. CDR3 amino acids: CASTPGQVSTEAFF. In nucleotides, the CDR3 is TGCGCCAGCACCCCGGGACAGGTATCCACTGAAGCTTTCTTT.

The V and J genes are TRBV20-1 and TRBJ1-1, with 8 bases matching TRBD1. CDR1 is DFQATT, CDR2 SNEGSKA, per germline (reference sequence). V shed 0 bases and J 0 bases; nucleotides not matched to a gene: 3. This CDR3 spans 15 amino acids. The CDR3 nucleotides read TGCAGTGCTAGAGATTCCAGGGGGCTGAACACTGAAGCTTTCTTT. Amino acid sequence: CSARDSRGLNTEAFF.

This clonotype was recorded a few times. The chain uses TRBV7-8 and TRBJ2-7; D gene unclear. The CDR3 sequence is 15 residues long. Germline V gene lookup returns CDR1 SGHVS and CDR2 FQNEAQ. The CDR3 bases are TGTGCCAGCAGCCCCACGACGCTTGGATCCTCCGAGCAGTACGTC. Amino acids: CASSPTTLGSSEQYV.

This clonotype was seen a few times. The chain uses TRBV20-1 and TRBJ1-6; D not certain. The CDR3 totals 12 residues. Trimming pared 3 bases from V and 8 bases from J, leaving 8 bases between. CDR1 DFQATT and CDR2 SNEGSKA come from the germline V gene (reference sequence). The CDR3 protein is CSASGWDSPLHF. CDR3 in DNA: TGCAGTGCTAGCGGGTGGGATTCACCCCTCCACTTT.

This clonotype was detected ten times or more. The CDR3 spells CASSQTGLYGYTF. CDR3 DNA: TGTGCCAGCAGTCAGACAGGCCTCTATGGCTACACCTTC. V usage is TRBV12-3 or TRBV12-4 and J usage is TRBJ1-2; TRBD1 might be the D (6 bases). The CDR3 has 13 amino acids. Between the trimmed V and J ends, which lost 5 bases and 4 bases, there was a span of 11 bases.

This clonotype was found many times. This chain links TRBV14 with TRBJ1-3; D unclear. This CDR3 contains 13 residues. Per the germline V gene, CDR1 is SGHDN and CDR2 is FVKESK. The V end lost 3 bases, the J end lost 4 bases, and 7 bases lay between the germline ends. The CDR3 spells CASSQGLGNTIYF. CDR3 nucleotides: TGTGCCAGCAGCCAGGGGTTAGGAAACACCATATATTTT.

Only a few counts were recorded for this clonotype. CDR3 coding DNA: TGCAGTCCCCGAACTAGCGGGGAGTACGGGACGCAGTATTTT. It specifies CSPRTSGEYGTQYF. The chain links TRBV20-1 to TRBJ2-3, with 10 bases that match TRBD2. The germline gives CDR1 DFQATT, CDR2 SNEGSKA (reference sequence). The V and J ends lost 8 bases and 9 bases, in that order; junction bases with no gene match: 14. The CDR3 has 14 residues.

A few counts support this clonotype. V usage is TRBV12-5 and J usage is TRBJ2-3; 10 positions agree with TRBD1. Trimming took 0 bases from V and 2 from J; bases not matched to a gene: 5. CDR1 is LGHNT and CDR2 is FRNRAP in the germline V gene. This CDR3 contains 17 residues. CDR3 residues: CASGLVPGTGDTDTQYF. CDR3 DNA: TGTGCTAGTGGTTTGGTGCCAGGGACAGGGGACACAGATACGCAGTATTTT. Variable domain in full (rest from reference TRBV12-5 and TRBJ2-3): DARVTQTPRHKVTEMGQEVTMRCQPILGHNTVFWYRQTMMQGLELLAYFRNRAPLDDSGMPKDRFSAEMPDATLATLKIQPSEPRDSAVYFCASGLVPGTGDTDTQYFGPGTRLTVL.

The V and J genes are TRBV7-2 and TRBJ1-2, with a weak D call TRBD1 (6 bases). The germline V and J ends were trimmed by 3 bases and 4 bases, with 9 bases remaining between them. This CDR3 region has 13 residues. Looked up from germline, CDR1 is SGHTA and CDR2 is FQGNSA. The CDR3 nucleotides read TGTGCCAGCAGCTTCATAGGGGGCTATGGCTACACCTTC. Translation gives CASSFIGGYGYTF.